Shown below are 15 T cell receptor beta chains from a single sample sequenced in a study of T-cell reconstitution after alpha-beta-depleted transplantation in children. This sample's TCRbeta library carried unique molecular identifier barcodes. Using its own MiXCR run on the PCR reads, TCRdb lists one record per CDR3 protein. The table includes 440,000 or so distinct CDR3 sequences, around 46% detected once. The sample in question was PBMCs, obtained before TCRalphabeta/CD19-depleted stem cell transplant. These receptors came from a girl aged 2 to 9 with aplastic anemia, due to receive a stem cell transplant.

The V and J genes are TRBV20-1 and TRBJ2-7; no reliable D call. The CDR3 is 13 residues long. CDR1 DFQATT and CDR2 SNEGSKA come from the germline V gene (reference sequence). With 3 bases removed from V and 2 bases from J, the gap between germline ends came to 11 bases. The CDR3 region has the DNA TGCAGTGCTAGTAGCAGCCTAACCTACGAGCAGTACTTC. The encoded protein is CSASSSLTYEQYF.

In its sample, this clonotype was seen a few times. The V call is TRBV10-3, the J call TRBJ1-2; D is undetermined. The V gene lost 6 bases and the J gene lost 14 bases, with 19 bases spanning the gap. The germline V gene encodes CDR1 ENHRY and CDR2 SYGVKD. The CDR3 contains 12 residues. The CDR3 region is CAIRAELLPWTF. The CDR3 coding sequence is TGTGCCATCAGGGCGGAACTTCTCCCTTGGACCTTC.

This chain uses TRBV7-2 with TRBJ2-1, with 14 bases lining up with TRBD2. J gave up 7 bases and V 5 bases, and 1 base lay outside the gene matches. Germline loops: CDR1 SGHTA, CDR2 FQGNSA. This CDR3 is built from 14 residues. The CDR3 here is CASSRTSGGNEQFF. The CDR3 DNA is TGTGCCAGCAGCCGGACTAGCGGGGGGAATGAGCAGTTCTTC. Combining the CDR3 with reference TRBV7-2 and TRBJ2-1 gives the whole variable domain GAGVSQSPSNKVTEKGKDVELRCDPISGHTALYWYRQSLGQGLEFLIYFQGNSAPDKSGLPSDRFSAERTGGSVSTLTIQRTQQEDSAVYLCASSRTSGGNEQFFGPGTRLTVL.

The chain has TRBV28 and TRBJ2-1, with D possibly matching TRBD2 (5 bases). CDR3 length: 16 amino acids. Trimming removed 5 bases from V and 4 bases from J, with 18 bases in between. Germline lookup yields CDR1 MDHEN and CDR2 SYDVKM. The CDR3 reads CASSILGSGPYNEQFF. As DNA, the CDR3 is TGTGCCAGCAGTATTCTAGGGAGCGGTCCTTACAATGAGCAGTTCTTC.

There are many counts of this clonotype. The chain employs TRBV28 and TRBJ2-3, with a tentative D call TRBD1 (6 bases). The CDR3 totals 16 residues. Germline V gene lookup returns CDR1 MDHEN and CDR2 SYDVKM. V lost 2 bases and J 6 bases, leaving 18 bases between the germline ends. Here the CDR3 reads CASSLLTGTDADTQYF. CDR3 DNA sequence: TGTGCCAGCAGTTTACTGACAGGTACCGATGCGGATACGCAGTATTTT.

Only a few counts were recorded for this clonotype. This chain uses TRBV6-5 with TRBJ2-3; D possibly uses TRBD1 or TRBD2 (5 bases each). There are 16 residues in the CDR3. The germline gives CDR1 MNHEY, CDR2 SVGAGI. The ends were cut back, 3 bases at V and 0 bases at J, with 13 bases in the middle. The CDR3 DNA follows: TGTGCCAGCAGTTATAGGGGTGGGGGTAGCACAGATACGCAGTATTTT. Amino acids: CASSYRGGGSTDTQYF.

The V call is TRBV5-1, the J call TRBJ2-7, with D perhaps assigned TRBD1 or TRBD2 (7 bases each). Per germline, CDR1 SGHRS and CDR2 YFSETQ. The CDR3 extends over 15 amino acids. Trimming took 0 bases from V and 5 from J, leaving 15 bases between them. Here the CDR3 DNA reads TGCGCCAGCAGCTTGGCCCAGACAGGGACTAACGAGCAGTACTTC. Translated: CASSLAQTGTNEQYF.

Many counts were recorded for this clonotype. The chain links TRBV5-1 to TRBJ2-1; maybe TRBD1 (6 bases). V lost 4 bases and J lost 4, with 18 bases in between. This CDR3 spans 16 amino acids. Germline values: CDR1 SGHRS, CDR2 YFSETQ. DNA of the CDR3: TGCGCCAGCAGCACAGGGTCCGGGACGGTTTACAATGAGCAGTTCTTC. This encodes CASSTGSGTVYNEQFF. The full variable domain, its missing parts supplied by reference TRBV5-1 and TRBJ2-1, is KAGVTQTPRYLIKTRGQQVTLSCSPISGHRSVSWYQQTPGQGLQFLFEYFSETQRNKGNFPGRFSGRQFSNSRSEMNVSTLELGDSALYLCASSTGSGTVYNEQFFGPGTRLTVL.

J is TRBJ2-3 and V is TRBV7-2; D perhaps matches TRBD2 (6 bases). The V gene's germline CDR1 is SGHTA and CDR2 FQGNSA. The CDR3 spans 15 residues. V was pared by 1 base and J by 7 bases, with 15 bases between. Written as DNA, the CDR3 is TGTGCCAGCAGCTTAGACGGGACTCTCCCGTATACGCAGTATTTT. This translates into CASSLDGTLPYTQYF.

The V and J genes are TRBV7-6 and TRBJ2-3; TRBD2 aligns across 10 bases. The CDR3 is 17 amino acids. With V trimmed by 5 bases and J by 3 bases, 11 bases remained unmatched. The V gene's germline CDR1 is SGHVS and CDR2 FNYEAQ. The CDR3, as DNA: TGTGCCAGCAGCCCTGTCGTAGCGGGAGGAATAACAGATACGCAGTATTTT. As protein: CASSPVVAGGITDTQYF.

The chain employs TRBV20-1 and TRBJ1-2, with no clear D. The germline V gene has CDR1 DFQATT and CDR2 SNEGSKA (reference sequence). CDR3 size: 14 residues. Between the trimmed V and J ends, which lost 3 bases and 7 bases, there was a span of 18 bases. The CDR3 DNA reads as TGCAGTGCTAGTACTTCCCCGGGGAATCGTGGCTACACCTTC. Its protein is CSASTSPGNRGYTF.

The table lists this clonotype with a few counts. The chain uses TRBV20-1 and TRBJ1-5; D is perhaps TRBD1 (5 bases). The CDR3 totals 16 residues. The ends were cut back, 3 bases at V and 4 bases at J, with 19 bases in the middle. In germline, CDR1 is DFQATT, CDR2 SNEGSKA (reference sequence). CDR3 in DNA: TGCAGTGCTAGTTACAGGAGAACCCTTCGAAATCAGCCCCAGCATTTT. Its protein product is CSASYRRTLRNQPQHF.

J is TRBJ2-1 and V is TRBV6-5; D gene ambiguous. The length of the CDR3 is 14 residues. Trimming took 4 bases from V and 5 from J, leaving 12 bases between them. Germline CDR1 and CDR2: MNHEY and SVGAGI. The CDR3 reads CASSLLRNDNEQFF. The CDR3 nucleotides are TGTGCCAGCAGTTTACTAAGAAACGACAATGAGCAGTTCTTC.

This chain links TRBV11-1 with TRBJ2-3; 14 nucleotides match TRBD2. After removal of 5 bases from V and 6 bases from J, the junction contained 13 bases not matched to a gene. Looked up from germline, CDR1 is SGHAT and CDR2 is FQDESV (reference sequence). The CDR3 spans 18 residues. The chain's CDR3 is CASSRGTSGSVPVDTQYF. In DNA, the CDR3 is TGTGCCAGCAGCCGGGGGACTAGCGGGAGTGTTCCGGTTGATACGCAGTATTTT.

About this clonotype itself: A much larger clone differs from this one at a single base, so this may be a read error. V and J are TRBV5-1 and TRBJ2-2; 7 positions agree with TRBD1. There are 14 residues in the CDR3. V lost 9 bases to trimming and J lost 4 bases; unmatched junction nucleotides: 9. Germline lookup yields CDR1 SGHRS and CDR2 YFSETQ. CDR3 protein: CATFYRGGTGELFF. The CDR3 DNA reads as TGCGCCACCTTTTACAGGGGCGGCACCGGGGAGCTGTTTTTT.